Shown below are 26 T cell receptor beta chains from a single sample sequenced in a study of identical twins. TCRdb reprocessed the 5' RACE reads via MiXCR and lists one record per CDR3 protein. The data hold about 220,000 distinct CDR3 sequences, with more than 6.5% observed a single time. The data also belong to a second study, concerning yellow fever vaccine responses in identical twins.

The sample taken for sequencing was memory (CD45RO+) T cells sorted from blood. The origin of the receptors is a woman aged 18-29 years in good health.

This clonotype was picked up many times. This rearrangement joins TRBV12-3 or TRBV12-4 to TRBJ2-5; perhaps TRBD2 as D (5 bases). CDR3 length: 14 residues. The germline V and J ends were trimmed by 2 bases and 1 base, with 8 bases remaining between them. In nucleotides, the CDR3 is TGTGCCAGCAGTTTAACCGGGATCCAAGAGACCCAGTACTTC. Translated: CASSLTGIQETQYF.

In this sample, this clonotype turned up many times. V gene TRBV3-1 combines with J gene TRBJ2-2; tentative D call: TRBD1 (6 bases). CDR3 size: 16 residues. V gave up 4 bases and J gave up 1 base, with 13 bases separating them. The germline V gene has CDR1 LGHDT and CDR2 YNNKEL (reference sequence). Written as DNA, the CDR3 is TGTGCCAGCAGCCGGGGGACGGGACAGAACACCGGGGAGCTGTTTTTT. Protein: CASSRGTGQNTGELFF. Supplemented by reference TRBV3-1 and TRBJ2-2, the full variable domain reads DTAVSQTPKYLVTQMGNDKSIKCEQNLGHDTMYWYKQDSKKFLKIMFSYNNKELIINETVPNRFSPKSPDKAHLNLHINSLELGDSAVYFCASSRGTGQNTGELFFGEGSRLTVL.

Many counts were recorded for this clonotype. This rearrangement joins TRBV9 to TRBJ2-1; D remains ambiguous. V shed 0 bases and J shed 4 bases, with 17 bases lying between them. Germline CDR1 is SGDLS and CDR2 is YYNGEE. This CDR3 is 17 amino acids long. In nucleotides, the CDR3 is TGTGCCAGCAGCGTAGAGCCGGGTCCTTCAATATACAATGAGCAGTTCTTC. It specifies CASSVEPGPSIYNEQFF.

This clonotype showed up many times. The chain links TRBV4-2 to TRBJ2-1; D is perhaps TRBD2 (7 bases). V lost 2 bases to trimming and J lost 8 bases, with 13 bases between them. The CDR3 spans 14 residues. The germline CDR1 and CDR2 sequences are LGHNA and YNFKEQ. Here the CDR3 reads CASSQPTGRDEQFF. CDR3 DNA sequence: TGTGCCAGCAGCCAACCAACAGGGAGGGATGAGCAGTTCTTC.

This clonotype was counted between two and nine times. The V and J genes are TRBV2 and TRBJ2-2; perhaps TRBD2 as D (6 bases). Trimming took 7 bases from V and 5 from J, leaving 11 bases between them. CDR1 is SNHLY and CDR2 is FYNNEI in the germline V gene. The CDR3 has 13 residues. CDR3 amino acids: CASKQEGTGELFF. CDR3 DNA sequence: TGTGCCAGCAAGCAGGAGGGGACCGGGGAGCTGTTTTTT.

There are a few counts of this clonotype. CDR3 in DNA: TGCAGTGCCTTACTAGCGGAACGACCCTACGAGCAGTACTTC. Its translation is CSALLAERPYEQYF. The chain couples TRBV20-1 to TRBJ2-7; TRBD2 aligns across 8 bases. The CDR3 loop spans 14 amino acids. J lost 2 bases, V lost 6 bases, and 9 bases had no gene match. The germline V gene has CDR1 DFQATT and CDR2 SNEGSKA (reference sequence).

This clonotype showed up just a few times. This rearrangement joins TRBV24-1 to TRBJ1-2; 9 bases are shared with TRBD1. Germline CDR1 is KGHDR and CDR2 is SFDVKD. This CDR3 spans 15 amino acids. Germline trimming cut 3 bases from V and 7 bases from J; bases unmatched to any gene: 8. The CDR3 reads CATSDRTGALRGYTF. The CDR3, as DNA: TGTGCCACCAGTGATCGGACAGGGGCTTTGCGTGGCTACACCTTC.

In nucleotides, the CDR3 is TGTGCACTCCATTGGGGTGGGGAGCAGTACTTC. This translates into CALHWGGEQYF. The rearrangement uses TRBV30 and TRBJ2-7; D not certain. CDR1 GTSNPN and CDR2 SVGIG come from the germline V gene (reference sequence). The CDR3 is made up of 11 amino acids.

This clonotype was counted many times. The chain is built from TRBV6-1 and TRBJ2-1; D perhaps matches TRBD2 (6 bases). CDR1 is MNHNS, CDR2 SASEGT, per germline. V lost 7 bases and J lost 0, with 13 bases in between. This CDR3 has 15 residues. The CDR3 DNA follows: TGTGCCAGCACGCGAGGAGGGAGCTCCTACAATGAGCAGTTCTTC. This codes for CASTRGGSSYNEQFF.

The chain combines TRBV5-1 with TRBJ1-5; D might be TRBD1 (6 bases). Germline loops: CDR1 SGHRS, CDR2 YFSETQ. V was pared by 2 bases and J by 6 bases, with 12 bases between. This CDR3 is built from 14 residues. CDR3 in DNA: TGCGCCAGCAGCTTAGGGGGGGCGAGTCAGCCCCAGCATTTT. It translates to CASSLGGASQPQHF. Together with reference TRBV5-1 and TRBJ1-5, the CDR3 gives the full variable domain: KAGVTQTPRYLIKTRGQQVTLSCSPISGHRSVSWYQQTPGQGLQFLFEYFSETQRNKGNFPGRFSGRQFSNSRSEMNVSTLELGDSALYLCASSLGGASQPQHFGDGTRLSIL.

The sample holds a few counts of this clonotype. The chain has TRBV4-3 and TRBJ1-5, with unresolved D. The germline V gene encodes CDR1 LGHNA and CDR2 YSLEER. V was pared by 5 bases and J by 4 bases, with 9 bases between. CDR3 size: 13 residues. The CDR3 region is CASSATTNQPQHF. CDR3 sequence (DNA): TGCGCCAGCAGCGCGACCACTAATCAGCCCCAGCATTTT.

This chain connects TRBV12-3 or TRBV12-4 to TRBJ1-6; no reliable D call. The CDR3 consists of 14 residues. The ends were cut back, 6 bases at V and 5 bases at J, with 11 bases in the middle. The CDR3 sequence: CASSRTENNSPLHF. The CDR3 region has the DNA TGTGCCAGCAGCAGGACGGAGAATAATTCACCCCTCCACTTT.

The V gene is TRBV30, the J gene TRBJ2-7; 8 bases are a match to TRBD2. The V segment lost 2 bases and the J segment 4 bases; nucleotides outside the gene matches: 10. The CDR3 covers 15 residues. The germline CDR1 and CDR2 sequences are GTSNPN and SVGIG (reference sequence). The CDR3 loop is CAWSSLSGSLYEQYF. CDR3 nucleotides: TGTGCCTGGAGTTCCTTAAGCGGGAGTCTATACGAGCAGTACTTC.

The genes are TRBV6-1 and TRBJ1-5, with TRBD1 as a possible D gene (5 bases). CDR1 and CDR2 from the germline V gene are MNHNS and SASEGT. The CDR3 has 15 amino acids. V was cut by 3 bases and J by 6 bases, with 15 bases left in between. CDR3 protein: CASSEVGQGGQPQHF. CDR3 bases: TGTGCCAGCAGTGAGGTAGGGCAGGGTGGTCAGCCCCAGCATTTT.

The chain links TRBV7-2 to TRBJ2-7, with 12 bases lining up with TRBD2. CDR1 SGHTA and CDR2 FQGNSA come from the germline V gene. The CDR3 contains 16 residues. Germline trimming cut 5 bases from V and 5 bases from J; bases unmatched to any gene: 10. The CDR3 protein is CASSPRTSGVRHEQYF. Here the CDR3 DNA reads TGTGCCAGCAGCCCGAGGACTAGCGGGGTCCGGCACGAGCAGTACTTC.

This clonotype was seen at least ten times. The CDR3 loop is CASSQDPGGLAGGPLSTDTQYF. The CDR3 nucleotides are TGTGCCAGCAGCCAAGATCCTGGGGGACTAGCGGGGGGGCCCCTAAGCACAGATACGCAGTATTTT. The chain uses TRBV3-1 and TRBJ2-3; 16 positions match TRBD2. The CDR3 extends over 22 amino acids. Germline V gives CDR1 LGHDT, CDR2 YNNKEL (reference sequence). Losses at the gene ends were 0 bases for V and 0 bases for J; bases not matched to a gene: 12.

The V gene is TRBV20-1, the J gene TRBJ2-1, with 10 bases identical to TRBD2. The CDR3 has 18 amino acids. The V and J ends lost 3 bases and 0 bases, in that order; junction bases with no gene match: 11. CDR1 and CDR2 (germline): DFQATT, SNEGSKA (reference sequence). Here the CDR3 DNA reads TGCAGTGCTAGCTCGATTAGCGGGGGGCTGAGCTCCTACAATGAGCAGTTCTTC. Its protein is CSASSISGGLSSYNEQFF.

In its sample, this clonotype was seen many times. CDR3 in amino acids: CSASYISGELFF. The CDR3 DNA reads as TGCAGTGCTAGTTATATTAGCGGGGAGCTGTTTTTT. This sequence joins TRBV20-1 and TRBJ2-2; D call uncertain. Trimming shortened V by 3 bases and J by 7 bases, and 9 bases separated the two germline ends. This CDR3 contains 12 residues. Germline CDR1 is DFQATT and CDR2 is SNEGSKA (reference sequence).

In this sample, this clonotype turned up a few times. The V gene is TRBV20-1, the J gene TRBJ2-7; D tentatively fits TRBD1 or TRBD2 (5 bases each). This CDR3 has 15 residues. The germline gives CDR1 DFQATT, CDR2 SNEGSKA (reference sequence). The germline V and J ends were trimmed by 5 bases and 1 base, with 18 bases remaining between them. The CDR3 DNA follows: TGCAGTGCTCCCTACTCCGGGGCATATTCCTACGAGCAGTACTTC. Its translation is CSAPYSGAYSYEQYF.

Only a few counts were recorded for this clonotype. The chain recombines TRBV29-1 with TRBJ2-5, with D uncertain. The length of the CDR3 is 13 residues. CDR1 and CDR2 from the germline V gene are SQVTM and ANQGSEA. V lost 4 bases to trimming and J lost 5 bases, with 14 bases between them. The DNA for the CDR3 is TGCAGCGTTGCTTTGATGGAGTACGAGACCCAGTACTTC. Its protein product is CSVALMEYETQYF.

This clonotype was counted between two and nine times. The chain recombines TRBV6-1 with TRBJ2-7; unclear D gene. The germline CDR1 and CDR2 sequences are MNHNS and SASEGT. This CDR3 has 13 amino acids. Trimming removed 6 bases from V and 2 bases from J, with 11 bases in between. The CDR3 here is CASRVMDPYEQYF. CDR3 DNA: TGTGCCAGCAGGGTTATGGATCCCTACGAGCAGTACTTC.

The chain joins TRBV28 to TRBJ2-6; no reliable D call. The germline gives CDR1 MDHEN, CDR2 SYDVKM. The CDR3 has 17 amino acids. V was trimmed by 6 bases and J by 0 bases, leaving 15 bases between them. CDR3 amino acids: CASSAGPSISGANVLTF. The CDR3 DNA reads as TGTGCCAGCAGCGCCGGGCCAAGCATCTCTGGGGCCAACGTCCTGACTTTC.

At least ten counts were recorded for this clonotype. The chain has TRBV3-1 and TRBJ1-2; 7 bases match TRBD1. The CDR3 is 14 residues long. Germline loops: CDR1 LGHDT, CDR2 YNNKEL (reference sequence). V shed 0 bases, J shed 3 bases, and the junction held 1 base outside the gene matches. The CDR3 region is CASSQDGQDYGYTF. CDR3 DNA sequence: TGTGCCAGCAGCCAAGATGGACAGGACTATGGCTACACCTTC.

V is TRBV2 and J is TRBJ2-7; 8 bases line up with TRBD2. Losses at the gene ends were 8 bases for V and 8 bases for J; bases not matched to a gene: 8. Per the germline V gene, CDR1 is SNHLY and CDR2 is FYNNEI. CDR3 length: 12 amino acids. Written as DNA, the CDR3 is TGTGCCAGCCATCGGGGGGGAGATAAGCAGTACTTC. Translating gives CASHRGGDKQYF.

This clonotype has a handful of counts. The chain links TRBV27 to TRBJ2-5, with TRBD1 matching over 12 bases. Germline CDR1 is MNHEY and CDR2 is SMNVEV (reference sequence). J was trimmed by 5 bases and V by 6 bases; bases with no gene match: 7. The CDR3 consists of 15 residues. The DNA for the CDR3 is TGTGCCAGCAGACCGGGACAGGGGGCTTGGGAGACCCAGTACTTC. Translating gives CASRPGQGAWETQYF.

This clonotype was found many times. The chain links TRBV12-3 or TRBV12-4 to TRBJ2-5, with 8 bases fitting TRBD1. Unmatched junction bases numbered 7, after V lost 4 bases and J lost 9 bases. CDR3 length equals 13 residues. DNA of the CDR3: TGTGCCAGCAGTTCAAGGACAGGGCAAGCCCAGTACTTC. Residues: CASSSRTGQAQYF.